This is a list of T cell receptor beta chains from one sample in a study of T cell repertoires in urothelial bladder cancer. Libraries were prepared by immunoSEQ multiplex PCR; TCRdb keeps only in-frame clonotypes and omits some of them. Of approximately 9,800 clones detected, 58% appear once; the ten largest clones hold about 33%. Sequenced sample: tumor-infiltrating cells from bladder cancer. Receptors were obtained from a human donor with urothelial carcinoma. The CDR3 runs from the conserved cysteine through the conserved F or W. D genes are given only for firm matches. Where a row states a size, it is once, few, many or the class of an expanded clone; other rows omit it.

TRBV7-9,.,TRBJ2-7,medium-sized,11,TGTGCCAGCAGCTTAGGAGACGAGCAGTACTTC,CASSLGDEQYF
TRBV29-1,.,TRBJ2-1,.,15,TGCAGCGTTGTGGGCATACCTATCTCCTACAATGAGCAGTTCTTC,CSVVGIPISYNEQFF
TRBV7-2,.,TRBJ1-5,.,17,TGTGCCAGCAGCTTAGAGTTAGGCACACGCTTCAATCAGCCCCAGCATTTT,CASSLELGTRFNQPQHF
TRBV5-6,.,TRBJ1-1,.,15,TGTGCCAGCAGCTTGGGTCCAGGGCGGAACACTGAAGCTTTCTTT,CASSLGPGRNTEAFF
TRBV5-1,TRBD2,TRBJ2-3,.,16,TGCGCCAGCAGCCGGGAGGGGGTGGCAGGCCCAGATACGCAGTATTTT,CASSREGVAGPDTQYF
TRBV10-1,TRBD2,TRBJ2-3,few,16,TGCGCCAGCAGCCCTGGCCTAGCGGACAGCACAGATACGCAGTATTTT,CASSPGLADSTDTQYF
TRBV5-1,.,TRBJ2-6,few,14,TGCGCCAGCAGGGGAAACTCTGGGGCCAACGTCCTGACTTTC,CASRGNSGANVLTF
TRBV10-2,.,TRBJ1-1,.,12,TGCGCCAGCAGTGAATTTTACACTGAAGCTTTCTTT,CASSEFYTEAFF
TRBV11-3,.,TRBJ2-3,.,16,TGTGCCAGCAGCTTAGGGAGGGGCCAGGAAGCAGATACGCAGTATTTT,CASSLGRGQEADTQYF
TRBV4-1,.,TRBJ2-2,.,16,TGCGCCAGCAGCCAAAGTCCGGGACGGAGCACCGGGGAGCTGTTTTTT,CASSQSPGRSTGELFF
TRBV30,.,TRBJ1-1,.,15,TGTGCCTGGAATCGGGGATATACAGGGATCACTGAAGCTTTCTTT,CAWNRGYTGITEAFF
TRBV15,.,TRBJ1-5,.,16,TGTGCCACCAGCGCACCCGGCGGGAGGTCTTATCAGCCCCAGCATTTT,CATSAPGGRSYQPQHF
TRBV2,.,TRBJ2-1,.,13,TGTGCCAGCAGTGCACAAAAATACAATGAGCAGTTCTTC,CASSAQKYNEQFF
TRBV5-1,.,TRBJ2-5,medium-sized,11,TGCGCCAGCAGCTTGGAAGAGACCCAGTACTTC,CASSLEETQYF
TRBV7-9,TRBD1,TRBJ1-6,many,13,TGTGCCAGCAGCGCGGCAGGGGGTTCACCCCTCCACTTT,CASSAAGGSPLHF
TRBV7-2,TRBD2,TRBJ2-3,.,15,TGTGCCAGCAGCAAATTAGCGGGGGGGCCAGATACGCAGTATTTT,CASSKLAGGPDTQYF
TRBV19,.,TRBJ1-2,.,14,TGTGCCAGTAGTATAGGGACGGACACCAGGGGCTACACCTTC,CASSIGTDTRGYTF
TRBV6-1,TRBD1,TRBJ1-2,.,12,TGTGCCACTCGACAGGGACACTATGGCTACACCTTC,CATRQGHYGYTF
TRBV11-2,TRBD1,TRBJ1-2,.,16,TGTGCCAGCAGCAGACCCGGGACAGGGACGTACTATGGCTACACCTTC,CASSRPGTGTYYGYTF
TRBV5-1,.,TRBJ1-2,.,14,TGCGCCAGCAGCTTGGACAGAGCCCAAGATGGCTACACCTTC,CASSLDRAQDGYTF
TRBV5-4,.,TRBJ2-2,.,16,TGTGCCAGCAGCTTGAGCAGGGGAGCGAACACCGGGGAGCTGTTTTTT,CASSLSRGANTGELFF
TRBV19,TRBD1,TRBJ1-5,.,17,TGTGCCAGTAGTAATTACAGGGGGATGGCACCGAGTCAGCCCCAGCATTTT,CASSNYRGMAPSQPQHF
TRBV7-2,TRBD1,TRBJ1-2,.,13,TGTGCCAGCAGCTATAGCTGGGACAGGTCATACAACTTC,CASSYSWDRSYNF
TRBV9,TRBD2,TRBJ2-1,.,15,TGTGCCAGCAGCGACGGGACTAGCGGGGGGGATGAGCAGTTCTTC,CASSDGTSGGDEQFF
TRBV27,.,TRBJ1-1,.,13,TGTGCCAGCAGTTTAAACCCCGGCACTGAAGCTTTCTTT,CASSLNPGTEAFF
TRBV7-9,.,TRBJ2-7,.,11,TGTGCCAGCAGCTTAGGTCGCGAGCAGTACTTC,CASSLGREQYF
TRBV5-1,.,TRBJ2-1,.,12,TGCGCCAGCAGCTTGGGGGAGCATGAGCAGTTCTTC,CASSLGEHEQFF
TRBV4-1,TRBD2,TRBJ2-5,.,16,TGCGCCAGCAGCCAAGATTGGGCGGGGGGGCAAGAGACCCAGTACTTC,CASSQDWAGGQETQYF
TRBV15,.,TRBJ1-4,.,16,TGTGCCACCAGCAGAGAGGCGCCTACAACTAATGAAAAACTGTTTTTT,CATSREAPTTNEKLFF
TRBV15,.,TRBJ2-7,few,13,TGTGCCACCAGCAGAGGGCTGTACTACGAGCAGTACTTC,CATSRGLYYEQYF
TRBV7-2,TRBD1,TRBJ1-2,.,16,TGTGCCAGCAGCTTACCCCTCCGACAGGGGAACTATGGCTACACCTTC,CASSLPLRQGNYGYTF
TRBV2,TRBD2,TRBJ2-7,.,13,TGTGCCACCAGGGGGACTAGCTTCTACGAGCAGTACTTC,CATRGTSFYEQYF
TRBV30,.,TRBJ1-2,.,13,TGTGCCTGGACCTCCAGATTTAACTATGGCTACACCTTC,CAWTSRFNYGYTF
TRBV18,TRBD1,TRBJ1-5,.,17,TGTGCCAGCTCACCTGGGACAGGGATGGATTCGATTCAGCCCCAGCATTTT,CASSPGTGMDSIQPQHF
TRBV9,.,TRBJ2-3,.,15,TGTGCCAGCAGGAGAGGCGGGCTCGGGACAGATACGCAGTATTTT,CASRRGGLGTDTQYF